The source of this T cell receptor beta chain is a study of shared clonotypes between healthy human individuals. Libraries were prepared by immunoSEQ multiplex PCR; TCRdb keeps only in-frame clonotypes and omits some of them. The sample carries roughly 490,000 clones, 60% to 85% recorded once. Only Caucasian adults living in Nashville, Tennessee served as donors. CDR1 and CDR2 from the germline V gene are MNHNY and SVGAGI (reference sequence). The CDR3 spans 14 residues. V lost 6 bases, J lost 6 bases, and 17 bases lay in between. The J gene is TRBJ1-1, the V gene TRBV6-6; D possibly corresponds to TRBD1 (5 bases). What was sequenced was PBMCs. The receptor's source is a woman in her forties in good health. Some clones in this sample may be carry-over from other donors' samples. The CDR3 coding sequence is TGTGCCAGCAGCCCGGGACGAAGGGACGCTGAAGCTTTCTTT. Translated: CASSPGRRDAEAFF.